This paragraph covers one TCR beta chain sequence. No antigen is known for it. Tagging with unique molecular identifiers was a feature of the TCR beta cDNA libraries. TCRdb itself ran the PCR reads through MiXCR, one entry per CDR3 protein. Of under 900,000 distinct CDR3 sequences listed, approximately 50% are singletons. The sample originates from a study of post-analysis software for immune sequencing data. At the level of the study: In terms of disease course, relapsing-remitting, secondary progressive and progressive-relapsing multiple sclerosis were included.

The germline V and J ends were trimmed by 5 bases and 0 bases, with 20 bases remaining between them. The CDR3 is made up of 17 amino acids. Germline lookup yields CDR1 DFQATT and CDR2 SNEGSKA (reference sequence). Study findings and constraints: Significantly decreased normalized Chao1 diversity was recorded for multiple sclerosis patients relative to controls. There were a handful of TRBV segments more frequent in patients than controls, and TRBV5-6, TRBV5-1 and TRBV20-1 were among them.

This clonotype was obtained from a girl aged 10 to 17 with multiple sclerosis. The rearrangement uses TRBV20-1 and TRBJ2-1; D may be TRBD1 or TRBD2 (5 bases each). Sequencing was carried out using blood. The CDR3 nucleotides are TGCAGTGCTGGAGCTGGGGGATCAACCTTCTCCTACAATGAGCAGTTCTTC. It yields the protein CSAGAGGSTFSYNEQFF.